A selection of T cell receptor beta chains follows, all from one sample in a study of shared clonotypes between healthy human individuals. Assay used: immunoSEQ multiplex PCR; TCRdb lists only in-frame clones, some missing. The table shows approximately 470,000 clones, with approximately 82% occurring only once. The material sequenced was PBMCs. All receptors derive from a woman in her forties in good health. Some clones in this sample may be carry-over from other donors' samples. Each CDR3 is given with its conserved first and last residue. Each record gives: CDR3 length, D gene, J gene, clone size, V gene, CDR3 DNA, CDR3 protein. The D gene is left open where the match is weak. Expanded clones are given a class, and other clones once, few, many or no size at all.

len: 15
d_gene: -
j_gene: TRBJ2-1
abundance: -
v_gene: TRBV7-2
CDR3nt: TGTGCCAGCAGCCGCGCCCGGACAGAGTACAATGAGCAGTTCTTC
CDR3aa: CASSRARTEYNEQFF

len: 16
d_gene: TRBD2
j_gene: TRBJ2-7
abundance: -
v_gene: TRBV5-1
CDR3nt: TGCGCCAGCAGCTTCAACCCGGGACTAGCGGTCTACGAGCAGTACTTC
CDR3aa: CASSFNPGLAVYEQYF

len: 14
d_gene: -
j_gene: TRBJ1-5
abundance: once
v_gene: TRBV19
CDR3nt: TGTGCCAGTAACTTGGGGGGCAGCAATCAGCCCCAGCATTTT
CDR3aa: CASNLGGSNQPQHF

len: 12
d_gene: -
j_gene: TRBJ1-1
abundance: -
v_gene: TRBV29-1
CDR3nt: TGCAGCGCGAATTGGGTGAACACTGAAGCTTTCTTT
CDR3aa: CSANWVNTEAFF

len: 13
d_gene: -
j_gene: TRBJ1-2
abundance: few
v_gene: TRBV19
CDR3nt: TGTGCCAGTACGTGGTCGGGGGAGAACGGCTACACCTTC
CDR3aa: CASTWSGENGYTF

len: 15
d_gene: TRBD1
j_gene: TRBJ2-7
abundance: -
v_gene: TRBV28
CDR3nt: TGTGCCAGCCTTTCTCCGGGACAGGGGACCTACGAGCAGTACTTC
CDR3aa: CASLSPGQGTYEQYF

len: 15
d_gene: -
j_gene: TRBJ1-1
abundance: -
v_gene: TRBV21-1
CDR3nt: TGTGCCAGCAGCAAACGGGGCCGACAGAACACTGAAGCTTTCTTT
CDR3aa: CASSKRGRQNTEAFF

len: 13
d_gene: -
j_gene: TRBJ2-3
abundance: -
v_gene: TRBV27
CDR3nt: TGTGCCAGCAGGGTCAGTTCTAAGGTTACGCAGTATTTT
CDR3aa: CASRVSSKVTQYF

len: 15
d_gene: TRBD1
j_gene: TRBJ1-4
abundance: few
v_gene: TRBV7-8
CDR3nt: TGTGCCAGCAGCGCAAGACAGGGGGGGATTGAAAAACTGTTTTTT
CDR3aa: CASSARQGGIEKLFF

len: 14
d_gene: TRBD1
j_gene: TRBJ2-7
abundance: few
v_gene: TRBV27
CDR3nt: TGTGCCAGCAGTCCTCTGGACAGGACCTACGAGCAGTACTTC
CDR3aa: CASSPLDRTYEQYF

len: 14
d_gene: -
j_gene: TRBJ2-3
abundance: -
v_gene: TRBV28
CDR3nt: TGTGCCAGCACCTCATTGGAATCCACAGATACGCAGTATTTT
CDR3aa: CASTSLESTDTQYF

len: 18
d_gene: TRBD2
j_gene: TRBJ2-2
abundance: -
v_gene: TRBV4-2
CDR3nt: TGTGCCAGCAGCCAAGAAGCGCTAGCCAGCGGGAGGGCCGGGGAGCTGTTTTTT
CDR3aa: CASSQEALASGRAGELFF

len: 15
d_gene: TRBD2
j_gene: TRBJ2-7
abundance: many
v_gene: TRBV16
CDR3nt: TGTGCCAGCAGCCAAACTAGCGGGGCGTACTACGAGCAGTACTTC
CDR3aa: CASSQTSGAYYEQYF

len: 13
d_gene: -
j_gene: TRBJ2-1
abundance: -
v_gene: TRBV7-9
CDR3nt: TGTGCCAGCAGCCCGAGGTCCGGGACAGAGCAGTTCTTC
CDR3aa: CASSPRSGTEQFF

len: 13
d_gene: -
j_gene: TRBJ1-2
abundance: -
v_gene: TRBV7-9
CDR3nt: TGTGCCAGCACCTTCCGTCGGGGTTCAGGCTACACCTTC
CDR3aa: CASTFRRGSGYTF

len: 13
d_gene: -
j_gene: TRBJ1-2
abundance: -
v_gene: TRBV19
CDR3nt: TGTGCCAGTAGGGACAGCCTCACCTATGGCTACACCTTC
CDR3aa: CASRDSLTYGYTF

len: 14
d_gene: -
j_gene: TRBJ2-7
abundance: -
v_gene: TRBV29-1
CDR3nt: TGCAGCGTTGAAGACAGGGGAGTTGGTTACGAGCAGTACTTC
CDR3aa: CSVEDRGVGYEQYF

len: 15
d_gene: -
j_gene: TRBJ2-3
abundance: -
v_gene: TRBV10-3
CDR3nt: TGTGCCACCGCGGGCGGTCCAGTCAGCACAGATACGCAGTATTTT
CDR3aa: CATAGGPVSTDTQYF

len: 14
d_gene: TRBD1
j_gene: TRBJ1-1
abundance: -
v_gene: TRBV6-5
CDR3nt: TGTGCCAGCATTAGACAGGGAATTGACACTGAAGCTTTCTTT
CDR3aa: CASIRQGIDTEAFF

len: 17
d_gene: TRBD2
j_gene: TRBJ2-2
abundance: -
v_gene: TRBV27
CDR3nt: TGTGCCAGCAGTTTATCTATGGTAGCGGGGGATACCGGGGAGCTGTTTTTT
CDR3aa: CASSLSMVAGDTGELFF

len: 14
d_gene: -
j_gene: TRBJ2-5
abundance: -
v_gene: TRBV7-2
CDR3nt: TGTGCCAGCAGCCTCAGGGGGGCCCAAGAGACCCAGTACTTC
CDR3aa: CASSLRGAQETQYF

len: 15
d_gene: -
j_gene: TRBJ2-3
abundance: -
v_gene: TRBV19
CDR3nt: TGTGCCAGTAGTCCCAGACTGGAAATCACAGATACGCAGTATTTT
CDR3aa: CASSPRLEITDTQYF

len: 18
d_gene: TRBD1
j_gene: TRBJ1-5
abundance: -
v_gene: TRBV7-8
CDR3nt: TGTGCCAGCAGCTTAGCCGGGACAGGGTCGTGGGGCAATCAGCCCCAGCATTTT
CDR3aa: CASSLAGTGSWGNQPQHF

len: 17
d_gene: TRBD2
j_gene: TRBJ2-1
abundance: -
v_gene: TRBV7-9
CDR3nt: TGTGCCAGCAGCTTAGCGAGCGGGAGGGGGGCCCACGGTGAGCAGTTCTTC
CDR3aa: CASSLASGRGAHGEQFF

len: 13
d_gene: -
j_gene: TRBJ1-1
abundance: once
v_gene: TRBV19
CDR3nt: TGTGCCAGTAGCACTCAGGTGAACACTGAAGCTTTCTTT
CDR3aa: CASSTQVNTEAFF

len: 14
d_gene: -
j_gene: TRBJ2-5
abundance: few
v_gene: TRBV19
CDR3nt: TGTGCCAGTAGTATCAAGGTCCTCCAAGAGACCCAGTACTTC
CDR3aa: CASSIKVLQETQYF

len: 11
d_gene: TRBD1
j_gene: TRBJ2-7
abundance: once
v_gene: TRBV29-1
CDR3nt: TGCAGCGGCCTCAGGGGGCGCGAGCAGTACTTC
CDR3aa: CSGLRGREQYF

len: 13
d_gene: -
j_gene: TRBJ2-7
abundance: few
v_gene: TRBV5-4
CDR3nt: TGTGCCAGCAGCCAGGGGACTCAATACGAGCAGTACTTC
CDR3aa: CASSQGTQYEQYF

len: 13
d_gene: -
j_gene: TRBJ2-2
abundance: -
v_gene: TRBV11-3
CDR3nt: TGTGCCAGCAGCTTAGGTAGTCAAAGGGAGCTGTTTTTT
CDR3aa: CASSLGSQRELFF

len: 15
d_gene: -
j_gene: TRBJ2-7
abundance: -
v_gene: TRBV19
CDR3nt: TGTGCCAGTAGTCAGTGCACCCAGGGTAGCTGCGAGCAGTACTTC
CDR3aa: CASSQCTQGSCEQYF

len: 15
d_gene: TRBD2
j_gene: TRBJ2-1
abundance: -
v_gene: TRBV7-2
CDR3nt: TGTGCCAGCAGCCGCACCCTAGCGGGAGGGAATGAGCAGTTCTTC
CDR3aa: CASSRTLAGGNEQFF

len: 14
d_gene: -
j_gene: TRBJ1-4
abundance: -
v_gene: TRBV19
CDR3nt: TGTGCCAGTAGTATAGAAGGGGACGGTGAAAAACTGTTTTTT
CDR3aa: CASSIEGDGEKLFF

len: 14
d_gene: -
j_gene: TRBJ2-7
abundance: once
v_gene: TRBV27
CDR3nt: TGTGCCAGCAGTTTCACCGGGACACCCTACGAGCAGTACTTC
CDR3aa: CASSFTGTPYEQYF

len: 14
d_gene: -
j_gene: TRBJ2-5
abundance: -
v_gene: TRBV5-1
CDR3nt: TGCGCCAGCAGCGGGACCGGGGGGCCAGAGACCCAGTACTTC
CDR3aa: CASSGTGGPETQYF

len: 12
d_gene: -
j_gene: TRBJ2-7
abundance: -
v_gene: TRBV6-1
CDR3nt: TGTGCCAGCAGAACCCCTGCTTACGAGCAGTACTTC
CDR3aa: CASRTPAYEQYF

len: 14
d_gene: TRBD2
j_gene: TRBJ2-5
abundance: -
v_gene: TRBV29-1
CDR3nt: TGCAGCGTTCATCAGGGCGCGGGGGGAGAGACCCAGTACTTC
CDR3aa: CSVHQGAGGETQYF

len: 13
d_gene: TRBD2
j_gene: TRBJ2-5
abundance: -
v_gene: TRBV30
CDR3nt: TGTGCCTGGAGTAGCGGGGGGCGAGAGACCCAGTACTTC
CDR3aa: CAWSSGGRETQYF

len: 14
d_gene: TRBD2
j_gene: TRBJ2-1
abundance: -
v_gene: TRBV5-4
CDR3nt: TGTGCCAGCAGCGCGGGACTAGGGTACAATGAGCAGTTCTTC
CDR3aa: CASSAGLGYNEQFF

len: 17
d_gene: -
j_gene: TRBJ1-5
abundance: -
v_gene: TRBV28
CDR3nt: TGTGCCAGCAGTTTACGGACAGTACCCAGGAGCAATCAGCCCCAGCATTTT
CDR3aa: CASSLRTVPRSNQPQHF

len: 11
d_gene: -
j_gene: TRBJ1-4
abundance: -
v_gene: TRBV20-1
CDR3nt: TGCAGTGCTAGAGATGTTGAAAAACTGTTTTTT
CDR3aa: CSARDVEKLFF

len: 15
d_gene: TRBD1
j_gene: TRBJ1-1
abundance: few
v_gene: TRBV6-1
CDR3nt: TGTGCCAGCAGTGAAGAGGGACAGGGGTACATTGAAGCTTTCTTT
CDR3aa: CASSEEGQGYIEAFF

len: 12
d_gene: -
j_gene: TRBJ1-1
abundance: -
v_gene: TRBV30
CDR3nt: TGTGCCTGGGGCCGGGAAACTCCAGAAGCTTTCTTT
CDR3aa: CAWGRETPEAFF

len: 11
d_gene: -
j_gene: TRBJ1-2
abundance: -
v_gene: TRBV29-1
CDR3nt: TGCAGCGCGACCTTCAACTATGGCTACACCTTC
CDR3aa: CSATFNYGYTF

len: 18
d_gene: TRBD2
j_gene: TRBJ2-2
abundance: -
v_gene: TRBV5-1
CDR3nt: TGCGCCAGCTCCTCCATGAGGGGACTAGCGGGAGAAACCGGGGAGCTGTTTTTT
CDR3aa: CASSSMRGLAGETGELFF

len: 15
d_gene: -
j_gene: TRBJ2-3
abundance: -
v_gene: TRBV4-3
CDR3nt: TGCGCCAGCAGCCAAGACCCGGGGCCCACAGATACGCAGTATTTT
CDR3aa: CASSQDPGPTDTQYF

len: 11
d_gene: -
j_gene: TRBJ1-2
abundance: few
v_gene: TRBV20-1
CDR3nt: TGCAGTGAGTCAAGGGGCGGTGGCTACACCTTC
CDR3aa: CSESRGGGYTF

len: 15
d_gene: TRBD2
j_gene: TRBJ2-1
abundance: -
v_gene: TRBV10-2
CDR3nt: TGCGCCAGCACAAGAGCGGGAGGGCCTGGGAATGAGCAGTTCTTC
CDR3aa: CASTRAGGPGNEQFF

len: 14
d_gene: -
j_gene: TRBJ2-1
abundance: -
v_gene: TRBV14
CDR3nt: TGTGCCAGCAGCTCCTTCTGGTCCTACAATGAGCAGTTCTTC
CDR3aa: CASSSFWSYNEQFF

len: 18
d_gene: TRBD2
j_gene: TRBJ2-3
abundance: -
v_gene: TRBV27
CDR3nt: TGTGCCAGCAGTCCTGCCGGGACTAGCGGGAGGCATTGGTTCGCGCAGTATTTT
CDR3aa: CASSPAGTSGRHWFAQYF

len: 18
d_gene: TRBD2
j_gene: TRBJ2-5
abundance: -
v_gene: TRBV11-3
CDR3nt: TGTGCCAGCAGCTTAGGCGCCGGGACTACCACTAACCAAGAGACCCAGTACTTC
CDR3aa: CASSLGAGTTTNQETQYF

len: 14
d_gene: TRBD1
j_gene: TRBJ1-1
abundance: -
v_gene: TRBV5-1
CDR3nt: TGCGCCAGCAGCTTCGCAGGGGGCGAGTCTGAAGCTTTCTTT
CDR3aa: CASSFAGGESEAFF

len: 15
d_gene: -
j_gene: TRBJ2-3
abundance: -
v_gene: TRBV18
CDR3nt: TGTGCCAGCTCCCCCGCCGAAACTAGCACAGATACGCAGTATTTT
CDR3aa: CASSPAETSTDTQYF

len: 15
d_gene: TRBD2
j_gene: TRBJ2-1
abundance: -
v_gene: TRBV28
CDR3nt: TGTGCCAGCAGTGAACTAGCGGGGAAAAAAAATGAGCAGTTCTTC
CDR3aa: CASSELAGKKNEQFF

len: 19
d_gene: -
j_gene: TRBJ1-2
abundance: many
v_gene: TRBV4-1
CDR3nt: TGCGCCAGCAGCCCCCCGGCCAACAGGGTTGGGTTTACTAACTATGGCTACACCTTC
CDR3aa: CASSPPANRVGFTNYGYTF

len: 13
d_gene: -
j_gene: TRBJ1-5
abundance: -
v_gene: TRBV2
CDR3nt: TGTGCCAGCAGTTTAAGACAGGCTCAGCCCCAGCATTTT
CDR3aa: CASSLRQAQPQHF

len: 15
d_gene: TRBD1
j_gene: TRBJ1-2
abundance: few
v_gene: TRBV7-9
CDR3nt: TGTGCCAGCAGCGCCAGCGGACAGGGCTACTATGGCTACACCTTC
CDR3aa: CASSASGQGYYGYTF

len: 14
d_gene: TRBD1
j_gene: TRBJ1-5
abundance: -
v_gene: TRBV2
CDR3nt: TGTGCCAGCAGTAAAGGACAGGGCGACCAGCCCCAGCATTTT
CDR3aa: CASSKGQGDQPQHF